This T cell receptor beta chain was obtained from a study of blood T cell repertoires in COVID-19 (dated by TCRdb to 2020 to 2021). About the investigation overall: Collaborator samples came from the United States, Italy and Spain and covered acute and convalescent phases of COVID-19. The material from the prospective study consisted of cDNA or gDNA derived from T cells, B-cell-depleted T cells, or PBMCs. The samples were drawn from two sources: the first 160 participants of the ongoing ImmuneRACE study, and 1,200 or so subjects contributed by 6 global collaborators. Where HLA class I and class II types were available, the types were taken from metadata supplied by the sample provider, not from assay-based typing. A de-identified subject ID, COVID-19 status, age in years and sex were almost always included in the sample metadata. Deeply sampled blood TCRbeta repertoires from subjects exposed to, actively infected with, or recovered from COVID-19 were included in the dataset. The repertoires were released in a freely available public database meant as a resource for research on the immune response to SARS-CoV-2.

TCRbeta CDR3 regions were amplified from genomic DNA using the immunoSEQ Assay, a bias-controlled multiplex PCR. Per the source publication's procedure: The number of nucleated cells in each sample was estimated from the amplification of reference gene primers within the assay. To quantify the absolute abundance of each unique TCRbeta CDR3 rearrangement, sequence reads were collapsed and filtered. For each sample, productive Simpson clonality was calculated by taking the square root of Simpson's diversity index across productive rearrangements. TCRdb holds this immuneACCESS table with in-frame rearrangements only. Some clones are missing; in checked studies, unresolved V genes explain under half, and the rest has no known cause. D and trimming come from the DNA, and the V and J calls and clone size come from that table. For this sample there are approximately 150,000 clones; roughly 87% appear just once. 0.75% to 0.95% of the sample rests with the top ten.

The collaborating institutions used their own protocols to collect whole blood in K2EDTA tubes. For TCRbeta analysis, collaborators shipped samples in one of three forms: frozen whole blood, isolated PBMCs, or DNA extracted from either of those sample types. The germline V end is reduced by 1 base and the J end by 7 bases; junction bases left unmatched: 12. For CDR1 and CDR2, the germline V gene lists SGHAT and FQNNGV. Counted from cysteine to phenylalanine, this CDR3 has 17 amino acids. The only DNA kept is the CDR3, 51 bases in frame from the first base. Only one count was recorded for this clone. The target of this receptor is not known. There are no base qualities to consult, and no much larger clone falls within one base. Study-level results and caveats: The amount of clinical and demographic metadata varied by source and participant and was provided uncurated.

The sample comprised peripheral blood. The receptor chain draws on TRBV11-2 and TRBJ2-1; 8 bases in the middle match TRBD1. The clonotype comes from a woman aged 50 to 60 with acute or convalescent COVID-19. The bases are TGTGCCAGCAGCTTAGGGCACCGCCGGGACAGGTTGAATGAGCAGTTCTTC. It specifies CASSLGHRRDRLNEQFF.